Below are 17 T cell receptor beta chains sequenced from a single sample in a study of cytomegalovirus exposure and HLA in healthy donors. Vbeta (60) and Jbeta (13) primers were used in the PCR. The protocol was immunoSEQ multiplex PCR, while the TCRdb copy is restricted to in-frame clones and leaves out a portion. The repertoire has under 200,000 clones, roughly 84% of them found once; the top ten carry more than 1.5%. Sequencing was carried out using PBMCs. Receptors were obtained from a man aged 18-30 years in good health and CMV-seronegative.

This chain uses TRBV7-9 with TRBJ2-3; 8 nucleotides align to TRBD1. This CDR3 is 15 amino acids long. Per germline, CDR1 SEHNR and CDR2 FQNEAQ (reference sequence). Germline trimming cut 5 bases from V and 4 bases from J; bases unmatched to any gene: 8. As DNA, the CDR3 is TGTGCCAGCAGCGTCAGGGGGCTCTCTCCAGATACGCAGTATTTT. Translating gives CASSVRGLSPDTQYF.

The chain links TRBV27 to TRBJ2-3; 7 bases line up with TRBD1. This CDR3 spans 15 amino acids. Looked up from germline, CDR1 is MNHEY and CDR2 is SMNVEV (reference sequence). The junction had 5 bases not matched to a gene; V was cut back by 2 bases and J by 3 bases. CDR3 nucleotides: TGTGCCAGCAGTTTAATAGGGGGCCTGACAGATACGCAGTATTTT. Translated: CASSLIGGLTDTQYF.

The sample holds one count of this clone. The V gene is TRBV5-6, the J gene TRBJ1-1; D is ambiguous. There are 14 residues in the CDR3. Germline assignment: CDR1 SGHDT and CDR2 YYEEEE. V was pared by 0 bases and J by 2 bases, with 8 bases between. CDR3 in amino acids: CASSLDYLNTEAFF. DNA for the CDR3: TGTGCCAGCAGCTTGGACTACTTAAACACTGAAGCTTTCTTT.

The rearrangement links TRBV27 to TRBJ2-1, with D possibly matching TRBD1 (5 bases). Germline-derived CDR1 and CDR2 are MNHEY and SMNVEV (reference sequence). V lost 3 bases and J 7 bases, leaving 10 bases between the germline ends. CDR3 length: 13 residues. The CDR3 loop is CASSLGPANEQFF. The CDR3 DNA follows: TGTGCCAGCAGTTTGGGGCCCGCAAATGAGCAGTTCTTC.

The CDR3 loop is CAWSAMTGMNTEAFF. The CDR3 nucleotides are TGTGCCTGGAGTGCAATGACAGGGATGAACACTGAAGCTTTCTTT. The chain is built from TRBV30 and TRBJ1-1, with 7 bases that match TRBD1. Germline loops: CDR1 GTSNPN, CDR2 SVGIG (reference sequence). This CDR3 comprises 15 residues. V shed 1 base, J shed 0 bases, and the junction held 5 bases outside the gene matches.

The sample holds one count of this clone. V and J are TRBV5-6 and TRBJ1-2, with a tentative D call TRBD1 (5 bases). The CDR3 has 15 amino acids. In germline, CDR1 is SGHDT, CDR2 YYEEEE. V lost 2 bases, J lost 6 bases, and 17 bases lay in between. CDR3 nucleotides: TGTGCCAGCAGCTTCGCCACCGGGGGGGGAAATGGCTACACCTTC. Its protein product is CASSFATGGGNGYTF.

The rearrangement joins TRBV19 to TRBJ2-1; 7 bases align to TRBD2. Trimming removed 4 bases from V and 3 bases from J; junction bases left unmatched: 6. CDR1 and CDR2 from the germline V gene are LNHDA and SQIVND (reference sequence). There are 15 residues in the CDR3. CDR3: CASSNGGTNYNEQFF. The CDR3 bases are TGTGCCAGTAGTAACGGTGGGACTAACTACAATGAGCAGTTCTTC.

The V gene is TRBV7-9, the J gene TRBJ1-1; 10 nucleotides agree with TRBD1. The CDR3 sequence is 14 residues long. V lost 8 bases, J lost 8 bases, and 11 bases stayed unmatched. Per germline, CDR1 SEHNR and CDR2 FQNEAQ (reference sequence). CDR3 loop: CASVDRQGASEAFF. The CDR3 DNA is TGTGCCAGCGTGGACCGACAGGGGGCGTCAGAAGCTTTCTTT.

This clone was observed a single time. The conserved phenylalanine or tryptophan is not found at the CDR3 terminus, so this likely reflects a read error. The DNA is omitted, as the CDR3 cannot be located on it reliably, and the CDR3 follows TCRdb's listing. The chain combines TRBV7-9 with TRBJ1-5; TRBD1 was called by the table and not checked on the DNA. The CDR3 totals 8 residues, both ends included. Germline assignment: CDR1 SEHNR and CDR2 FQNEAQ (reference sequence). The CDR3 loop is CARTVPTL.

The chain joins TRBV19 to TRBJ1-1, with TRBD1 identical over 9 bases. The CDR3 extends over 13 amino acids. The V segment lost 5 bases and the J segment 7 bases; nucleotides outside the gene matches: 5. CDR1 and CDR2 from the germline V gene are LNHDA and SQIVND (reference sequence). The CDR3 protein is CASSRTGEGEAFF. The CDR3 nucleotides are TGTGCCAGTAGTCGGACAGGGGAAGGTGAAGCTTTCTTT. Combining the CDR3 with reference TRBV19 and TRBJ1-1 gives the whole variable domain DGGITQSPKYLFRKEGQNVTLSCEQNLNHDAMYWYRQDPGQGLRLIYYSQIVNDFQKGDIAEGYSVSREKKESFPLTVTSAQKNPTAFYLCASSRTGEGEAFFGQGTRLTVV.

The CDR3 here is CASGGLGSNQPQHF. In nucleotides, the CDR3 is TGTGCCAGCGGGGGGTTGGGGAGCAATCAGCCCCAGCATTTT. The gene calls are TRBV2 and TRBJ1-5; D is possibly TRBD1 (5 bases). The CDR3 covers 14 residues. The V end was cut by 8 bases, the J end by 1 base, with 12 bases between. In germline, CDR1 is SNHLY, CDR2 FYNNEI.

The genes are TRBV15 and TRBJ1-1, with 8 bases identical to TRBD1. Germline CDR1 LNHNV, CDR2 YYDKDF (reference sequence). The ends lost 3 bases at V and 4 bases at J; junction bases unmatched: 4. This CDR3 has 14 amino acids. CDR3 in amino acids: CATSRDRAGTEAFF. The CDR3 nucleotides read TGTGCCACCAGCAGGGACAGGGCTGGCACTGAAGCTTTCTTT.

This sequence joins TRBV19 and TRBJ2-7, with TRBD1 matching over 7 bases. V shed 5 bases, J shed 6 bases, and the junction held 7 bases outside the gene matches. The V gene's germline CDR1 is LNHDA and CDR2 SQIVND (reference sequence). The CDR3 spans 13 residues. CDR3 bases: TGTGCCAGTAGTTCGACGACAGGGAGCGAGCAGTACTTC. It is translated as CASSSTTGSEQYF.

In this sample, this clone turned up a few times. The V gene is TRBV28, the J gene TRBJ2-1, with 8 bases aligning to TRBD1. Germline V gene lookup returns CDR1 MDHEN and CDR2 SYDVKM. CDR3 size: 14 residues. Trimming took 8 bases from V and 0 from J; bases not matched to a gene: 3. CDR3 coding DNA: TGTGCCAGCTCCACAGGGGGCTCCTACAATGAGCAGTTCTTC. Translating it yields CASSTGGSYNEQFF. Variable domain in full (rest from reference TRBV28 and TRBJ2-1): DVKVTQSSRYLVKRTGEKVFLECVQDMDHENMFWYRQDPGLGLRLIYFSYDVKMKEKGDIPEGYSVSREKKERFSLILESASTNQTSMYLCASSTGGSYNEQFFGPGTRLTVL.

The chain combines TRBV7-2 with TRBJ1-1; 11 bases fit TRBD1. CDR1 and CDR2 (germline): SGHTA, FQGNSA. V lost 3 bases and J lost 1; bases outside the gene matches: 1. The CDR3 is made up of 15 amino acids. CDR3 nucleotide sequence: TGTGCCAGCAGCTTGGGGACAGGGGGGAACACTGAAGCTTTCTTT. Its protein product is CASSLGTGGNTEAFF.

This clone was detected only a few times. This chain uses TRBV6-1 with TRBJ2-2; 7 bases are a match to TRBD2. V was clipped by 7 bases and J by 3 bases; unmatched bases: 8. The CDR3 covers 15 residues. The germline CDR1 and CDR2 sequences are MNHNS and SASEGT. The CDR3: CASNAGALYTGELFF. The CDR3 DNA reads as TGTGCCAGCAATGCGGGAGCCTTGTACACCGGGGAGCTGTTTTTT.

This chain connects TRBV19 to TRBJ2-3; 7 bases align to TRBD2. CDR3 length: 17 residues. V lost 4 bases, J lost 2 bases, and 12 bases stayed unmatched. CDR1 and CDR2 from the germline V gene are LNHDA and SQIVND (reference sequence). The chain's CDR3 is CASSKGLAEAYTDTQYF. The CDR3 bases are TGTGCCAGTAGTAAAGGGCTAGCGGAAGCCTACACAGATACGCAGTATTTT.